This entry features one T cell receptor (beta chain) sequence. The CDR3 is 14 amino acids. Germline-derived CDR1 and CDR2 are SEHNR and FQNEAQ (reference sequence). V lost 1 base, J lost 0 bases, and 6 bases lay in between. Data came from immunoSEQ multiplex PCR; TCRdb stores just in-frame clones and leaves some out. The sample carries 100,000 to 150,000 clones, roughly 92% recorded once. The data stem from a study of control samples from healthy donors and cancer patients. The chain has TRBV7-9 and TRBJ1-1; D not certain. Sequencing used blood. The sequence was obtained from a man aged 18-30 years in good health. CDR3 sequence reads: CASSLGRMNTEAFF. The CDR3 bases are TGTGCCAGCAGCTTAGGACGGATGAACACTGAAGCTTTCTTT.